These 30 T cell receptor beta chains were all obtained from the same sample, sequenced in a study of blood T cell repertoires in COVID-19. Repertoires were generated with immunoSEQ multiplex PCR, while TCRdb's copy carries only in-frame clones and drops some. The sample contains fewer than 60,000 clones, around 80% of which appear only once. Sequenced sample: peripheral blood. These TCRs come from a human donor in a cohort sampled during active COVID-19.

CDR3 coding DNA: TGTGCCAGCAGCCAAGATGGTGCTAGCGGGAGGGCGAACACCGGGGAGCTGTTTTTT. Residues: CASSQDGASGRANTGELFF. The chain carries TRBV14 and TRBJ2-2; 12 bases agree with TRBD2. Germline CDR1 SGHDN, CDR2 FVKESK. This CDR3 has 19 amino acids. V gave up 0 bases and J gave up 0 bases; unmatched junction bases: 5.

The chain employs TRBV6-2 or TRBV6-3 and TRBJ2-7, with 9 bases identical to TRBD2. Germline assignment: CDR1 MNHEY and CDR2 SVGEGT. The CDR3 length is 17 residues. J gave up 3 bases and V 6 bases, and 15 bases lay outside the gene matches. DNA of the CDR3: TGTGCCAGCAGCCGACGGGGAGCGGGAGGCTCTCTCTACGAGCAGTACTTC. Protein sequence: CASSRRGAGGSLYEQYF.

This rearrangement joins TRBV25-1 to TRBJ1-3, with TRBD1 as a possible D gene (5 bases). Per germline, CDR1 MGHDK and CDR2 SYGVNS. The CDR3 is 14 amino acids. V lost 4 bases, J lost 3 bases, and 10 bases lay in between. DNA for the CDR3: TGTGCCAGCAGTGCCAGCAGGGATGGAAACACCATATATTTT. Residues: CASSASRDGNTIYF.

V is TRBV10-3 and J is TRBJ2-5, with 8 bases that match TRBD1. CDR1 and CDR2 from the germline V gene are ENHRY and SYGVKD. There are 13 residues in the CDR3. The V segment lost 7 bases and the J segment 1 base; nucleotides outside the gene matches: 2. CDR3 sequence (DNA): TGTGCCATCAACAGGGGGGCCCAAGAGACCCAGTACTTC. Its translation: CAINRGAQETQYF.

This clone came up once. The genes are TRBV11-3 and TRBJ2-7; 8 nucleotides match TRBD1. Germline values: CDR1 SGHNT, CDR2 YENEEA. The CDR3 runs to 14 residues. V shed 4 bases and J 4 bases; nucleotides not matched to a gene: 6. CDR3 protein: CASSSRTGNYEQYF. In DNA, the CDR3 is TGTGCCAGCAGCTCCCGGACAGGGAATTACGAGCAGTACTTC.

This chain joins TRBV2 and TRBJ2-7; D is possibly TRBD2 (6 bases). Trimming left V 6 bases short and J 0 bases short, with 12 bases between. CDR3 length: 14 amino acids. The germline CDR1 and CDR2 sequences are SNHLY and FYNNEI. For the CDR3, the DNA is TGTGCCAGCAGACCCGGGACTCTCTCCTACGAGCAGTACTTC. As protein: CASRPGTLSYEQYF.

CDR3 nucleotides: TGTGCCAGCAACCGACTAGCGGGAGCACCTGATACGCAGTATTTT. Amino acid sequence: CASNRLAGAPDTQYF. The chain uses TRBV2 and TRBJ2-3, with 12 bases that match TRBD2. The germline V gene encodes CDR1 SNHLY and CDR2 FYNNEI. The V gene end was trimmed by 7 bases and the J gene end by 6 bases; junction bases not matched to a gene: 8. The CDR3 is made up of 15 amino acids.

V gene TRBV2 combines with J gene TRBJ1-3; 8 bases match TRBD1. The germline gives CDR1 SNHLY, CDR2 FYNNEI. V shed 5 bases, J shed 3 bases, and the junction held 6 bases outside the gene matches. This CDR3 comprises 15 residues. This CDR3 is CASSSTGAGGNTIYF. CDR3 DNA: TGTGCCAGCAGTTCGACAGGGGCTGGTGGAAACACCATATATTTT.

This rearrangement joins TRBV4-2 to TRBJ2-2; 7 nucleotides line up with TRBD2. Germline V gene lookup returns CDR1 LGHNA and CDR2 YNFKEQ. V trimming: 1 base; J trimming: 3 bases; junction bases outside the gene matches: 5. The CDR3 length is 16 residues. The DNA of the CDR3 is TGTGCCAGCAGCCAAGTCGGCAGCGGGGACACCGGGGAGCTGTTTTTT. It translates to CASSQVGSGDTGELFF.

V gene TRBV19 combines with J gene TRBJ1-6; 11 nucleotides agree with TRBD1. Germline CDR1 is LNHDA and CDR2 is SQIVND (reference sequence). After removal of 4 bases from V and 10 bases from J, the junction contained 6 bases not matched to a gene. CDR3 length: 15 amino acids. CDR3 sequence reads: CASSTEDRGLSPLHF. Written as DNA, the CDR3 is TGTGCCAGTAGTACCGAGGACAGGGGGCTGTCACCCCTCCACTTT.

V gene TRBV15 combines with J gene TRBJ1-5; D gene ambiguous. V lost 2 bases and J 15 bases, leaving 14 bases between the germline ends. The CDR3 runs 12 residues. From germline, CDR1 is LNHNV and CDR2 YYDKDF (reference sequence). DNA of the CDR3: TGTGCCACCAGCAGATCGGAGGAGGCCCCGCATTTT. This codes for CATSRSEEAPHF.

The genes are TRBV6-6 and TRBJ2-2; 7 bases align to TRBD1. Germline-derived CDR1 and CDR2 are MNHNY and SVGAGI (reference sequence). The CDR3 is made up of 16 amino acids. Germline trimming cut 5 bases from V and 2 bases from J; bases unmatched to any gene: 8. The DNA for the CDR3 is TGTGCCAGCAGTCCTCGGACAGGTTCAAACACCGGGGAGCTGTTTTTT. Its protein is CASSPRTGSNTGELFF.

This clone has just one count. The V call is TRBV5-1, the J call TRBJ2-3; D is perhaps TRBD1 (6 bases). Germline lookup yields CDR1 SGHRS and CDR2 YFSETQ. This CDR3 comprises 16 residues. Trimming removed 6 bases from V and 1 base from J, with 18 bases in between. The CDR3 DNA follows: TGCGCCAGCATCAGGACGTCAGGGGTTGGCACAGATACGCAGTATTTT. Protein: CASIRTSGVGTDTQYF.

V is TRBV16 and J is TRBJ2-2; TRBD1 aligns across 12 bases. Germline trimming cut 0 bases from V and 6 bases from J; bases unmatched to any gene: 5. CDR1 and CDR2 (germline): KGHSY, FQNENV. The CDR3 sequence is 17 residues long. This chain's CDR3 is CASSQSSGDRGPGELFF. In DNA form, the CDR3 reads TGTGCCAGCAGCCAATCGTCCGGGGACAGGGGGCCCGGGGAGCTGTTTTTT. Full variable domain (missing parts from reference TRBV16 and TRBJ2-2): GEEVAQTPKHLVRGEGQKAKLYCAPIKGHSYVFWYQQVLKNEFKFLISFQNENVFDETGMPKERFSAKCLPNSPCSLEIQATKLEDSAVYFCASSQSSGDRGPGELFFGEGSRLTVL.

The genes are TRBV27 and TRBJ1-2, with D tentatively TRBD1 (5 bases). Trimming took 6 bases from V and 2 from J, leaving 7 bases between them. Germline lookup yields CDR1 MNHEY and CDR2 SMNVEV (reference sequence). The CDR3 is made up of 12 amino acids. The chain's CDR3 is CASRGGNYGYTF. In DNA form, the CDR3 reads TGTGCCAGCAGGGGGGGAAACTATGGCTACACCTTC.

The CDR3 reads CASSWQSSSTGELFF. CDR3 DNA: TGTGCCAGCAGCTGGCAGTCCTCTAGCACCGGGGAGCTGTTTTTT. The chain recombines TRBV11-3 with TRBJ2-2, with D hard to call. Germline loops: CDR1 SGHNT, CDR2 YENEEA. Trimming took off 4 bases at V and 4 bases at J, with 13 bases between the two ends. This CDR3 spans 15 amino acids. Based on the CDR3 plus reference TRBV11-3 and TRBJ2-2, the full variable domain is EAGVVQSPRYKIIEKKQPVAFWCNPISGHNTLYWYLQNLGQGPELLIRYENEEAVDDSQLPKDRFSAERLKGVDSTLKIQPAELGDSAVYLCASSWQSSSTGELFFGEGSRLTVL.

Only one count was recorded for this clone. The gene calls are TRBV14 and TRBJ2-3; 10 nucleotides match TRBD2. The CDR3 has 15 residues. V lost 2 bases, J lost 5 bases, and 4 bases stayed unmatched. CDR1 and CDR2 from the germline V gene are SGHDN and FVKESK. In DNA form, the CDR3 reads TGTGCCAGCAGCCAACTAGCGGGAGTGGGAGATACGCAGTATTTT. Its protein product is CASSQLAGVGDTQYF.

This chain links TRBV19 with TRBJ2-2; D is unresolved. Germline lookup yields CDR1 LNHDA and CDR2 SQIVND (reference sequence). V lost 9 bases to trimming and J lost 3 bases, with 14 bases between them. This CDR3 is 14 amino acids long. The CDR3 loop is CASQVAQHTGELFF. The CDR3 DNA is TGTGCCAGCCAGGTCGCTCAGCACACCGGGGAGCTGTTTTTT.

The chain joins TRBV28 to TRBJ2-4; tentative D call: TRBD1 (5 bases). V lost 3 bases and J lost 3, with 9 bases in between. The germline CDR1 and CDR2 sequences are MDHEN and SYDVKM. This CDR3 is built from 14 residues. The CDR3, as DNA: TGTGCCAGCAGTTTTCAGGGCCTCAAAAACATTCAGTACTTC. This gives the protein CASSFQGLKNIQYF.

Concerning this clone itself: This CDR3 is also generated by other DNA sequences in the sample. The CDR3 region has the DNA TGTGCCAGCAGTTTCTCAGGGGGCGGTAACACTGAAGCTTTCTTT. Protein product: CASSFSGGGNTEAFF. J is TRBJ1-1 and V is TRBV28; 8 nucleotides match TRBD1. The germline V gene has CDR1 MDHEN and CDR2 SYDVKM. The CDR3 is 15 amino acids. The J segment lost 2 bases and the V segment lost 3 bases, leaving 5 bases of the junction unmatched.

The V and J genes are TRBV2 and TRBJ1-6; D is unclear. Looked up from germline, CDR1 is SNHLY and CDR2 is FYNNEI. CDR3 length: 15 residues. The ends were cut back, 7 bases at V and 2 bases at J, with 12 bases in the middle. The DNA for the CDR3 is TGTGCCAGCAATCCCCCGGGGACCTATAATTCACCCCTCCACTTT. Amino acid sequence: CASNPPGTYNSPLHF.

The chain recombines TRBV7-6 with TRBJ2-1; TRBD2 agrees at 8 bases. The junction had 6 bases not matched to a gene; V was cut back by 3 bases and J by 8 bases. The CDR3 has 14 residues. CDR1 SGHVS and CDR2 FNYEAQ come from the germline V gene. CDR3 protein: CASSLAAGEDEQFF. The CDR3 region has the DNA TGTGCCAGCAGCTTGGCAGCGGGAGAAGATGAGCAGTTCTTC.

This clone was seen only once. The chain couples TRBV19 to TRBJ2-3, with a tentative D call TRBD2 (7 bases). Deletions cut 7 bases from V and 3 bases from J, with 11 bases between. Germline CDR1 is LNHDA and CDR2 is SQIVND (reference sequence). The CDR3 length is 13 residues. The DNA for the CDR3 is TGTGCCAGTATTGGGGGGGCAACAGATACGCAGTATTTT. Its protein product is CASIGGATDTQYF.

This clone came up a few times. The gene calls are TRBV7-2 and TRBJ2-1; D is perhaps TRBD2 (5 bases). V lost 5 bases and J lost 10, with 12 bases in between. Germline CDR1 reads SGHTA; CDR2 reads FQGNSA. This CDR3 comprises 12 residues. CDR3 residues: CASSRMWEEQFF. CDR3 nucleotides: TGTGCCAGCAGCCGCATGTGGGAGGAGCAGTTCTTC.

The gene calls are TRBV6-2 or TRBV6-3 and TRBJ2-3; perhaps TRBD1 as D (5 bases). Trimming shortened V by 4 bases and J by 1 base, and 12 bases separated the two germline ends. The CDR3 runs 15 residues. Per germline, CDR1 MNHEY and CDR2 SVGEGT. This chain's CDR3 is CASSSGKTRTDTQYF. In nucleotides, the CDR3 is TGTGCCAGCAGTTCAGGGAAAACCCGCACAGATACGCAGTATTTT.

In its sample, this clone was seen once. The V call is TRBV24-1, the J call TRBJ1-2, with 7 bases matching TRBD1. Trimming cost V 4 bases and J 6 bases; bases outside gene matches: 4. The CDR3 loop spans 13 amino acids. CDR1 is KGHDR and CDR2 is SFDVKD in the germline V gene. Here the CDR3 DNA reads TGTGCCACCAGTGAAGGGGACAGACATGGCTACACCTTC. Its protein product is CATSEGDRHGYTF.

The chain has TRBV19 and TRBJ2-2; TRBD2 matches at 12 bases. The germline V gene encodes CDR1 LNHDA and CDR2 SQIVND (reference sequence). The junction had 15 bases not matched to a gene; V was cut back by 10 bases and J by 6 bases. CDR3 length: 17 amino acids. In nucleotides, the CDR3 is TGTGCCACCTTGGAGCTAGCGGGAGGGTATCAGGCCGGGGAGCTGTTTTTT. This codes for CATLELAGGYQAGELFF.

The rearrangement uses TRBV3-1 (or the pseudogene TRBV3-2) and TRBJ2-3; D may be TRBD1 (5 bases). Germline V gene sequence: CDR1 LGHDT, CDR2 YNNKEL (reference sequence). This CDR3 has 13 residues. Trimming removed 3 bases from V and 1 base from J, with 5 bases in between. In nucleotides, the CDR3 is TGTGCCAGCAGCCAGACAGGCACAGATACGCAGTATTTT. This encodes CASSQTGTDTQYF.

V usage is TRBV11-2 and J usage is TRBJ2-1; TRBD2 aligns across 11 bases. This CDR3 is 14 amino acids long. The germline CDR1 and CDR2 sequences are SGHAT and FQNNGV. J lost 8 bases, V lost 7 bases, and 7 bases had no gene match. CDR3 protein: CASTWGLAVHEQFF. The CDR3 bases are TGTGCCAGCACCTGGGGACTAGCGGTCCATGAGCAGTTCTTC.

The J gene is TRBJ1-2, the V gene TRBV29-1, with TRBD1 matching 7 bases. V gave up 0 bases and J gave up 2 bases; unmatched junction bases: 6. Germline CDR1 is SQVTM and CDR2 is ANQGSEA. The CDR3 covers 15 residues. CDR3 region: CSVEDPQGFNYGYTF. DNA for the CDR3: TGCAGCGTTGAAGATCCACAGGGGTTCAACTATGGCTACACCTTC.